The clone carrying this T cell receptor beta chain was found a few times. The antigen remains unidentified. The data originate from a study of blood T cells in healthy people across ages. The CDR3 covers 16 residues. The germline CDR1 and CDR2 sequences are ENHRY and SYGVKD. Trimming at V came to 3 bases and at J to 0 bases, leaving 5 bases not matched to a gene. Study results and caveats: Both higher diversity and more naive CD4+ cells marked long-lived donors when set against aged donors.

A sample-barcoded 5' primer and a J-beta primer mix were used in a second PCR of roughly 7 to 11 cycles. Carrying 12 random nucleotides, a template-switch adaptor labeled each individual cDNA molecule. TCRdb reanalysed the 5' RACE reads using MiXCR and keeps one entry per CDR3 protein. The profile shows roughly 1.9 million distinct CDR3 sequences, around 40% of them singletons. J is TRBJ2-4 and V is TRBV10-3; 7 nucleotides line up with TRBD2. The sequence was obtained from a human donor in good health. Input material: blood. DNA for the CDR3: TGTGCCATCAGTGATCGGGAGGCCCTAGCCAAAAACATTCAGTACTTC. Translated: CAISDREALAKNIQYF.